This T cell receptor (beta chain) was documented in a study of blood T cell repertoires in COVID-19. On the study more broadly: COVID-19 samples collected from the United States, Italy and Spain covered acute and convalescent phases.

Method: immunoSEQ multiplex PCR; TCRdb's copy keeps in-frame clones and lacks some. The table has roughly 200,000 clones, around 84% seen once; the top ten hold 5.9%. Germline CDR1 SGHAT, CDR2 FQNNGV. The length of the CDR3 is 14 residues. Trimming took off 1 base at V and 12 bases at J, with 16 bases between the two ends. The clonotype was recovered from an older man with acute or convalescent COVID-19. The rearrangement uses TRBV11-2 and TRBJ2-1; D might be TRBD2 (5 bases). Specimen: peripheral blood. In DNA, the CDR3 is TGTGCCAGCAGCTTAGGACGCGGGTCCGCGGGGCAGTTCTTC. It encodes CASSLGRGSAGQFF.